This T cell receptor beta chain was captured by sequencing in a study of cytomegalovirus exposure and HLA in healthy donors. Whole-study results and caveats: A likely sequencing artifact accounted for one observed cluster of highly shared sequence variants. In a later analysis, parvovirus B19, influenza, CMV and Epstein-Barr virus appeared linked to several top co-occurrence clusters. 87-base-pair reads could not separate some V segments, including TRBV6-2 and TRBV6-3.

This CDR3 comprises 14 residues. The V and J ends lost 0 bases and 4 bases respectively, with 9 bases between them. Germline V gives CDR1 LGHNA, CDR2 YNFKEQ. Donors likely had unrecorded immune exposures despite being nominally healthy when sampled. Use of 60 Vbeta and 13 Jbeta primers characterized the PCR. Sequencing was performed with immunoSEQ multiplex PCR; in TCRdb, only in-frame clones are kept and a portion is missing. Counted here are some 130,000 clones, 73% occurring once; the ten biggest clones make up about 1.2%. The sample holds a few counts of this clone. Its target is not known. Sample: PBMCs. The chain couples TRBV4-2 to TRBJ1-1; a weak D match, TRBD1 (6 bases). This TCR came from a middle-aged woman in good health and CMV-seronegative. The CDR3 DNA follows: TGTGCCAGCAGCCAAGATCAGGGGAGCACTGAAGCTTTCTTT. Protein sequence: CASSQDQGSTEAFF.